The clone carrying this T cell receptor beta chain was found a few times. In the original analysis: Researchers report that nucleated cell counts were estimated from reference gene primer amplification. Generated by immunoSEQ multiplex PCR, the TCRdb table keeps only in-frame clones and is missing some. The V and J calls and clone size were taken over from that table, and D and trimming were inferred from the DNA. Of some 100,000 clones listed, approximately 92% are singletons. Germline-derived CDR1 and CDR2 are SEHNR and FQNEAQ (reference sequence). The CDR3 is 14 residues long. V was pared by 2 bases and J by 6 bases, with 6 bases of the junction left unmatched. This sample is drawn from a study of blood T cell repertoires in COVID-19. The overall study: Sites in the United States, Italy and Spain provided acute and convalescent COVID-19 samples. Sample material is recorded as cDNA or gDNA derived from T cells, B-cell-depleted T cells, or PBMCs.

This clonotype was sampled from a man in his sixties or seventies with acute or convalescent COVID-19. The J gene is TRBJ2-7, the V gene TRBV7-9; 8 nucleotides line up with TRBD2. What was sequenced was peripheral blood. CDR3 residues: CASSLMGLDGEQYF. CDR3 DNA: TGTGCCAGCAGCTTAATGGGACTAGATGGCGAGCAGTACTTC.